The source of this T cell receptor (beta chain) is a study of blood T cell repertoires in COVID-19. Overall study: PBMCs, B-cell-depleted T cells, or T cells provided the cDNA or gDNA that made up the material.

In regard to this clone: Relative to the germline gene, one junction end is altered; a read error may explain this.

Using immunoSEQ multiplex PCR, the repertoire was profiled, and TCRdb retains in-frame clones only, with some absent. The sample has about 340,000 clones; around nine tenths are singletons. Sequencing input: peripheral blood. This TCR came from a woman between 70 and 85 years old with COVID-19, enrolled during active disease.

CDR3 residues: CACGPTAGGGYEQYF. The CDR3 DNA is TGTGCTTGTGGTCCCACGGCGGGGGGCGGGTACGAGCAGTACTTC. V usage is TRBV12-5 and J usage is TRBJ2-7; 8 bases map to TRBD2. This CDR3 contains 15 residues. CDR1 is LGHNT and CDR2 is FRNRAP in the germline V gene.